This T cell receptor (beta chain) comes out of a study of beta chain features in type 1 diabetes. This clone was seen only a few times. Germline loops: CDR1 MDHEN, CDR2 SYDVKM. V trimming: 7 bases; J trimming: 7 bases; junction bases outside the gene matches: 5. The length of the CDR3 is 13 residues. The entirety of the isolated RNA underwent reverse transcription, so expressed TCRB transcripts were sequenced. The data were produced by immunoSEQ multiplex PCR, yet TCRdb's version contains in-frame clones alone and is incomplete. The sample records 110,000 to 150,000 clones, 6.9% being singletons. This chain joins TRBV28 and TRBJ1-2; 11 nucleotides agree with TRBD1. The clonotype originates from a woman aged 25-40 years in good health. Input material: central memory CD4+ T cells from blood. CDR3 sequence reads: CASTAGQGAGYTF. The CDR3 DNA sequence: TGTGCCAGCACCGCCGGACAGGGGGCTGGCTACACCTTC.